This T cell receptor beta chain originates from a study of response to subunit inactivated influenza vaccine. Whole-study findings and limits: Few additional T cells are recruited per seasonal influenza vaccination, authors suggested.

Germline CDR1 DFQATT, CDR2 SNEGSKA (reference sequence). The CDR3 totals 14 residues. Trimming took 4 bases from V and 0 from J, leaving 11 bases between them. TCRdb itself ran the RT-PCR reads through MiXCR, one entry per CDR3 protein. The data show about 520,000 distinct CDR3 sequences, around 25% seen once. As to this clonotype: Its antigen is as yet unknown.

The rearrangement links TRBV20-1 to TRBJ2-3, with D unresolved. Specimen: CD4+ T cells sorted from PBMCs, collected roughly 5 days after vaccination. The sequence was collected from a man aged 50-59 years who received an inactivated influenza vaccine. The CDR3 DNA is TGCAGTGCTACCCACGGCGTTAGCACAGATACGCAGTATTTT. It specifies CSATHGVSTDTQYF.